A single sample is the source of the 4 T cell receptor beta chains below, sequenced in a study of blood T cells in healthy people across ages. Primed by a sample-barcoded 5' primer and a J-beta primer mix, a second PCR proceeded for about 6 to 11 cycles. TCRdb recomputed calls from the 5' RACE reads with MiXCR, one row per CDR3 protein. Here the sample spans some 1,800,000 distinct CDR3 sequences, 30% to 40% being singletons. The sample taken for sequencing was blood. Receptor source: a human donor in good health.

This clonotype was observed a few times. V is TRBV25-1 and J is TRBJ2-7; D may be TRBD2 (5 bases). V was shortened by 1 base and J by 2 bases, with 18 bases between the two germline ends. The CDR3 has 17 amino acids. CDR1 and CDR2 (germline): MGHDK, SYGVNS. CDR3 in DNA: TGTGCCAGCAGTGAATTTTCCTCGAGAGGGCTGGCCTACGAGCAGTACTTC. It specifies CASSEFSSRGLAYEQYF.

The chain uses TRBV6-1 and TRBJ1-2; weak D call: TRBD1 (5 bases). The CDR3 consists of 12 residues. V gave up 2 bases and J gave up 8 bases, with 9 bases separating them. Germline lookup yields CDR1 MNHNS and CDR2 SASEGT. CDR3 region: CASSEQGSGYTF. Here the CDR3 DNA reads TGTGCCAGCAGTGAACAGGGTTCCGGCTACACCTTC.

The chain carries TRBV4-3 and TRBJ2-3, with 10 bases fitting TRBD2. The CDR3 totals 14 residues. Germline V gene data show CDR1 as LGHNA and CDR2 as YSLEER. J was trimmed by 6 bases and V by 8 bases; bases with no gene match: 8. CDR3 protein: CASASGGGGDTQYF. Written as DNA, the CDR3 is TGCGCCAGCGCTAGCGGGGGCGGAGGGGATACGCAGTATTTT.

The V call is TRBV6-1, the J call TRBJ1-1; D is uncertain. Germline assignment: CDR1 MNHNS and CDR2 SASEGT. CDR3 size: 14 residues. Between the trimmed V and J ends, which lost 6 bases and 2 bases, there was a span of 13 bases. The CDR3 DNA is TGTGCCAGCAGATTAGAAGAATTTAACACTGAAGCTTTCTTT. Protein product: CASRLEEFNTEAFF.